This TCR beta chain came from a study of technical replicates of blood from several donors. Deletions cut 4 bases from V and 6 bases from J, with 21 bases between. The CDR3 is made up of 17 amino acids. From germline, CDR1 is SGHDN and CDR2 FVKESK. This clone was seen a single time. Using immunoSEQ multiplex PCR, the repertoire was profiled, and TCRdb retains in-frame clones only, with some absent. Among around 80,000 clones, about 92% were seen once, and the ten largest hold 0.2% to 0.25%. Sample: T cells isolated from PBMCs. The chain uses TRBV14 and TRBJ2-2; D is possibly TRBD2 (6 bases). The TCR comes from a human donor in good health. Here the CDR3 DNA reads TGTGCCAGCAGCCCAGCCACAATGGGGGGATTGGCCGGGGAGCTGTTTTTT. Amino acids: CASSPATMGGLAGELFF.